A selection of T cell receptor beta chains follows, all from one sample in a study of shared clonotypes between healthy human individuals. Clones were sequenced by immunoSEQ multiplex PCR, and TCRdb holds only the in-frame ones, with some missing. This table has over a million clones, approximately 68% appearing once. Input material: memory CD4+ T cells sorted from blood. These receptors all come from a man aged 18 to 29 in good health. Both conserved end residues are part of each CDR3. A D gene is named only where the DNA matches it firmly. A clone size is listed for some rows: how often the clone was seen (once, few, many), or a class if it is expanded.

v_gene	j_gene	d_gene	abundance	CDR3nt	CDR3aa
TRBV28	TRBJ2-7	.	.	TGTGCCAGCAGGTCTGCCTCCCCCTACGAGCAGTACTTC	CASRSASPYEQYF
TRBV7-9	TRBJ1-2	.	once	TGTGCCAGCAGCCCCACATCAAACAGGGACATAGGAGGCTACACCTTC	CASSPTSNRDIGGYTF
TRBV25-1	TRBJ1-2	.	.	TGTGCCAGCAGTGAATATGCAGCGGGGAAACATGGCTACACCTTC	CASSEYAAGKHGYTF
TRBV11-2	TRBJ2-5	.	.	TGTGCCAGTCGGCTCACAGGCTCGGTGGAGACCCAGTACTTC	CASRLTGSVETQYF
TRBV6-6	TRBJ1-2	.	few	TGTGCCAGCAGTGCCCCACAAAACTATGGCTACACCTTC	CASSAPQNYGYTF
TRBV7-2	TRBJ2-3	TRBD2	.	TGTGCCAGCAGCTTGCTAGCGGGGGGGCGGGCAGATACGCAGTATTTT	CASSLLAGGRADTQYF
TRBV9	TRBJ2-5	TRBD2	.	TGTGCCAGCAGCGTAGGGACTAGCGACGGGGGGGAGACCCAGTACTTC	CASSVGTSDGGETQYF
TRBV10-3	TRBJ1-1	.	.	TGTGCCATCAGTGAGGGGCCGCGAACTCAAGCTTTCTTT	CAISEGPRTQAFF
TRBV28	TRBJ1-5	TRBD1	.	TGTGCCAGCCGATCAAGACAGGGTAGCAATCAGCCCCAGCATTTT	CASRSRQGSNQPQHF
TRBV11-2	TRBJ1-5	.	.	TGTGCCAGCAGCAAAGGCGAGGTGGGTCAGGGCAATCAGCCCCAGCATTTT	CASSKGEVGQGNQPQHF
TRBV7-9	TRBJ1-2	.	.	TGTGCCGGAACATCCGGGGGCGGCTATGGCTACACCTTC	CAGTSGGGYGYTF
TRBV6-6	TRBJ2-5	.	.	TGTGCCAGCAGCGCGGGGACTCGCCAAGAGACCCAGTACTTC	CASSAGTRQETQYF
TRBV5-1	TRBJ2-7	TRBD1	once	TGCGCCAGCAGCTTTAGGGACAGGGGCTACGAGCAGTACTTC	CASSFRDRGYEQYF
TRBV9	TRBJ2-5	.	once	TGTGCCAGCAGCAAATCCGGAGACCCCTTTGAGACCCAGTACTTC	CASSKSGDPFETQYF
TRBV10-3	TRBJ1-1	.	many	TGTGCCATCAGTGGTGTGAACACTGAAGCTTTCTTT	CAISGVNTEAFF
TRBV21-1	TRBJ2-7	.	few	TGTGCCAGCGGGACTACCGGCATAGGGTACGAGCAGTACTTC	CASGTTGIGYEQYF
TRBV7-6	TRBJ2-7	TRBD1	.	TGTGCCAGCAGCCCCCGGACAGGGGTTTACGAGCAGTACTTC	CASSPRTGVYEQYF
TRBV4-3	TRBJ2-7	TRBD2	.	TGCGCCAGCAGCCAAGTGAGCGGGATCCGACCCACCGAGCAGTACTTC	CASSQVSGIRPTEQYF
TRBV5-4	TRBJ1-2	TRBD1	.	TGTGCCAGCAGCTTCGGGACAGCCTCTAACTATGGCTACACCTTC	CASSFGTASNYGYTF
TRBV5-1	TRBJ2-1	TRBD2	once	TGCGCCAGCAGCTTGCTAGCGGAGACTTACAATGAGCAGTTCTTC	CASSLLAETYNEQFF
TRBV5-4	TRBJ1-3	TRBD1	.	TGTGCCAGCAGCTTGGGTACAGGGGGACCTAGAGACACCATATATTTT	CASSLGTGGPRDTIYF
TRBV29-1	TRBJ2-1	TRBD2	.	TGCAGCGTTCTACCGGGACTAGAGAACAATGAGCAGTTCTTC	CSVLPGLENNEQFF
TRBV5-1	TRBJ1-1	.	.	TGCGCCAGCAGCCCCGTTGGTGGGGGAATAAACACTGAAGCTTTCTTT	CASSPVGGGINTEAFF
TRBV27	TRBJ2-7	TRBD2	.	TGTGCCAGCAGCCGCACTAGCGGGACCGCCTACGAGCAGTACTTC	CASSRTSGTAYEQYF
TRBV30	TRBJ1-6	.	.	TGTGCCTGGAACTTAGACAGGTATAGCTCCTATAATTCACCCCTCCACTTT	CAWNLDRYSSYNSPLHF
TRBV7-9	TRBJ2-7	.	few	TGTGCCAGCAGCCCCTATGTGTCCCACCAGTACTTC	CASSPYVSHQYF
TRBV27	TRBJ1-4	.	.	TGTGCCAGCAGTCTTGGGGGGCCTCCCGATGAAAAACTGTTTTTT	CASSLGGPPDEKLFF
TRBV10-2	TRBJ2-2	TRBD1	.	TGCGCCAGCATCCCCGGGACAGGATTCAACACCGGGGAGCTGTTTTTT	CASIPGTGFNTGELFF
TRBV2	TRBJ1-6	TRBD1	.	TGTGCCAGCAGGGGACAGGGAAATGGTAATTCACCCCTCCACTTT	CASRGQGNGNSPLHF
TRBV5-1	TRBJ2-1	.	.	TGCGCCAGCAGCTTGGAGAGGACAGACCTAGAGCAGTTCTTC	CASSLERTDLEQFF
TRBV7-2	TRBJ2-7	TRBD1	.	TGTGCCAGCAGCGGCCGACAGGGTGCCGAGCAGTACTTC	CASSGRQGAEQYF
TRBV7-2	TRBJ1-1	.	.	TGTGCCAGCAGCTTATGGCAGACTGGAGAAGCTTTCTTT	CASSLWQTGEAFF
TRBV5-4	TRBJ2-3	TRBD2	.	TGTGCCAGCAGCTCCCGACTAGCGGGGGGGCAAGATACGCAGTATTTT	CASSSRLAGGQDTQYF
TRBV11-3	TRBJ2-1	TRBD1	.	TGTGCCAGCAGCTTAACAACAGGGGGCTACAATGAGCAGTTCTTC	CASSLTTGGYNEQFF
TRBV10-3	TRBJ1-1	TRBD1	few	TGTGCCATCAGCGCCAACAGGGGAACTGAAGCTTTCTTT	CAISANRGTEAFF
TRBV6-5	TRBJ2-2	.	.	TGTGCCAGTAGTTACTTCAGCACCGGGGAGCTGTTTTTT	CASSYFSTGELFF
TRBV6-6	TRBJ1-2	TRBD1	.	TGTGCCAGCACCCGGGGACAGGAGATGGGTGGCTACACCTTC	CASTRGQEMGGYTF
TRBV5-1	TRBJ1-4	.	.	TGCGCCAGCACCAGACAGTCGGATGAAAAACTGTTTTTT	CASTRQSDEKLFF
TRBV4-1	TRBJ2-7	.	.	TGCGCCAGCAGCCAAGATCTTCATCCAGCCTCCTACGAGCAGTACTTC	CASSQDLHPASYEQYF
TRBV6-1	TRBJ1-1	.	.	TGTGCCAGCAGCATGGCTTTTAACACTGAAGCTTTCTTT	CASSMAFNTEAFF
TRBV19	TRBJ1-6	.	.	TGTGCCAGTAGTATAGAAGGGGCGCGTAATTCACCCCTCCACTTT	CASSIEGARNSPLHF
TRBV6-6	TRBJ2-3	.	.	TGTGCCAGCAGTTACTCGAAGATTCCCACAGATACGCAGTATTTT	CASSYSKIPTDTQYF
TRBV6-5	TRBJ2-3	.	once	TGTGCCAGCAGCCACCGAGCCCAGGCCACAGATACGCAGTATTTT	CASSHRAQATDTQYF
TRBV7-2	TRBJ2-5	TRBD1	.	TGTGCCAGCAGCTTAGAACAGGGGAGTTTGGCCCAGTACTTC	CASSLEQGSLAQYF
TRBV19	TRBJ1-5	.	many	TGTGCCAGTAGGGGCCCCAATCAGCCCCAGCATTTT	CASRGPNQPQHF
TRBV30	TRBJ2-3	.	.	TGTGCCTGGATTAACCGGGCAACCCGCACAGATACGCAGTATTTT	CAWINRATRTDTQYF
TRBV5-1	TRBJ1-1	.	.	TGCGCCAGCAGCTTGGGGTCACAAAACGAAGCTTTCTTT	CASSLGSQNEAFF
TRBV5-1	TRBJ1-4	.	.	TGCGCCAGCAAAGAACAGGGAGGGACTAATGAAAAACTGTTTTTT	CASKEQGGTNEKLFF
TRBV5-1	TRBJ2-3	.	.	TGCGCCAGCAGCTTGGGACAGAGCACAGATACGCAGTATTTT	CASSLGQSTDTQYF
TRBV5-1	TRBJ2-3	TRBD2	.	TGCGCCAGCAGCTTGGCGCCTAGCGGGGGCACAGATACGCAGTATTTT	CASSLAPSGGTDTQYF
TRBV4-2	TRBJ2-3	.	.	TGTGCCAGCAGCCGAGAAGATCGGGGGACAGATACGCAGTATTTT	CASSREDRGTDTQYF
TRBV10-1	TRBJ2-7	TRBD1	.	TGCGCCAGCAGTCTTGGACAGGGGGGACAGTACGAGCAGTACTTC	CASSLGQGGQYEQYF
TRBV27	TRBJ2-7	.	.	TGTGCCAGCAGTTTGCGGCCGCCGGGAACAGGCTCCTACGAGCAGTACTTC	CASSLRPPGTGSYEQYF
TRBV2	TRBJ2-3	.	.	TGTGCCAGGGGGACAGCGGGTGCAGATACGCAGTATTTT	CARGTAGADTQYF